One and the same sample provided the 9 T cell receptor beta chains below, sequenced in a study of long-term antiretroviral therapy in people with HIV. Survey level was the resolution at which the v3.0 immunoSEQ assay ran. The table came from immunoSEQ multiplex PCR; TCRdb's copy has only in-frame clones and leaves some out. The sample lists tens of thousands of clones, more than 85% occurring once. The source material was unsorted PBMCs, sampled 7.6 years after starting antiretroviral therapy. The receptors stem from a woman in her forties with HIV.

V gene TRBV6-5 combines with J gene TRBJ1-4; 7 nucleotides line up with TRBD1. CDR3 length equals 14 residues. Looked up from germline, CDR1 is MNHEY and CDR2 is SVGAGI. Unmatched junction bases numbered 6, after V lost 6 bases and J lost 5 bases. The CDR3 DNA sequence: TGTGCCAGCAGATCGACAGGGAGGAATGAAAAACTGTTTTTT. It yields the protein CASRSTGRNEKLFF.

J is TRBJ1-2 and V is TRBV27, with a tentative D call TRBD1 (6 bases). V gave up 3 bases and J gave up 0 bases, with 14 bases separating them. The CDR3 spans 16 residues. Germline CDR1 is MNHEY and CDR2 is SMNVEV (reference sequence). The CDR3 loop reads CASSFTREGANYGYTF. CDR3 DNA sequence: TGTGCCAGCAGTTTTACCCGGGAGGGGGCTAACTATGGCTACACCTTC.

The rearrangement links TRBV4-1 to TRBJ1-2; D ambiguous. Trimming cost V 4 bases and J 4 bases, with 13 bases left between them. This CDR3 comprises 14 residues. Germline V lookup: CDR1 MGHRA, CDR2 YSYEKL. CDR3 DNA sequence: TGCGCCAGCAGCCTGGGTCGGCAACCCTATGGCTACACCTTC. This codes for CASSLGRQPYGYTF.

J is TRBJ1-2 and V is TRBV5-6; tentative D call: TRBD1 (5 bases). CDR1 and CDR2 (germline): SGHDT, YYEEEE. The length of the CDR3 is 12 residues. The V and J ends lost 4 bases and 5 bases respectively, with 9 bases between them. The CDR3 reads CASSAEGYGYTF. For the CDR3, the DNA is TGTGCCAGCAGCGCCGAGGGGTATGGCTACACCTTC.

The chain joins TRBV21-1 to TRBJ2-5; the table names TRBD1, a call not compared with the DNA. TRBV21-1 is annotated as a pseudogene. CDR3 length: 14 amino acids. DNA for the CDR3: TGTGCCAGCAGCCTGGACAGGGAACAAGAGACCCAGTACTTC. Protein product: CASSLDREQETQYF.

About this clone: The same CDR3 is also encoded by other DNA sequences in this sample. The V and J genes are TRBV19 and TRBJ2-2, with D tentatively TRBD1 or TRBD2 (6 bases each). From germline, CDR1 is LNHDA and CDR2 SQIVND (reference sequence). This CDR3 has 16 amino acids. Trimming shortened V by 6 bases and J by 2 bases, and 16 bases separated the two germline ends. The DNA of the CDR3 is TGTGCCAGTAGCCCACGTCCGGGGGCTAACACCGGGGAGCTGTTTTTT. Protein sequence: CASSPRPGANTGELFF.

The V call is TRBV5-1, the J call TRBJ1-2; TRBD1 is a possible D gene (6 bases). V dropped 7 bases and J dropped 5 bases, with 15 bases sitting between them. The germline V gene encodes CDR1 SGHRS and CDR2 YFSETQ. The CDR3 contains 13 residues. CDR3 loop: CASSTGERYGYTF. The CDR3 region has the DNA TGCGCCAGCTCGACAGGAGAGAGGTATGGCTACACCTTC.

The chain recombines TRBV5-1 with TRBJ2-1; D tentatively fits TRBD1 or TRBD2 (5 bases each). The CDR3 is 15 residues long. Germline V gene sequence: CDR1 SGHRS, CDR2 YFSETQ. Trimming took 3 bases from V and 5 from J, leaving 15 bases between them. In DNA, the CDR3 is TGCGCCAGCAGCTCATATTTTAGGGACGACAATGAGCAGTTCTTC. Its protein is CASSSYFRDDNEQFF. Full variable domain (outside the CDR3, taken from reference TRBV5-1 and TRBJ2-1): KAGVTQTPRYLIKTRGQQVTLSCSPISGHRSVSWYQQTPGQGLQFLFEYFSETQRNKGNFPGRFSGRQFSNSRSEMNVSTLELGDSALYLCASSSYFRDDNEQFFGPGTRLTVL.

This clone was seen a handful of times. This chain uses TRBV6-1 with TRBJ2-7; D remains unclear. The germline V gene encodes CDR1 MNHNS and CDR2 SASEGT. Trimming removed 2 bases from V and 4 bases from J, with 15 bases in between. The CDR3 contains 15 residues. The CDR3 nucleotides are TGTGCCAGCAGTGAAAGCGTGGGTACAGCATACGAGCAGTACTTC. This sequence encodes CASSESVGTAYEQYF.